These 19 T cell receptor beta chains share one sample of origin, sequenced in a study of blood T cells in healthy people across ages. Through a sample-barcoded 5' primer and a J-beta primer mix, a second PCR was run for 7 to 11 cycles. TCRdb reprocessed the 5' RACE reads via MiXCR and lists one record per CDR3 protein. This sample carries 750,000 to 1,000,000 distinct CDR3 sequences, about 29% of them seen once, and the ten largest clones take roughly 10%. The sample was also reused in another study, on T cells of mothers and their children.

Sequenced sample: blood. Receptors were obtained from a middle-aged woman in good health.

Note on this clonotype: This may be a read error: a much more frequent sequence differs by one nucleotide. This chain joins TRBV7-3 and TRBJ2-1; D remains ambiguous. There are 12 residues in the CDR3. CDR1 SGHTA and CDR2 FQGTGA come from the germline V gene. CDR3 protein: CANSPPLGEQFF. In nucleotides, the CDR3 is TGTGCCAACAGCCCGCCTTTAGGTGAGCAGTTCTTC.

The CDR3 loop is CASGGQGACEQYF. The CDR3 DNA sequence: TGCGCCAGCGGGGGACAGGGGGCCTGCGAGCAGTACTTC. The rearrangement links TRBV5-1 to TRBJ2-7, with 12 bases that match TRBD1. Germline V lookup: CDR1 SGHRS, CDR2 YFSETQ. The CDR3 covers 13 residues. The V and J ends lost 7 bases and 6 bases, in that order; junction bases with no gene match: 5.

There are many counts of this clonotype. The rearrangement links TRBV13 to TRBJ2-6; TRBD1 is a possible D gene (6 bases). CDR1 PRHDT and CDR2 FYEKMQ come from the germline V gene (reference sequence). The CDR3 totals 15 residues. Trimming cost V 6 bases and J 0 bases, with 9 bases left between them. The CDR3 nucleotides are TGTGCCAGCAGGAGACAGGTCTCTGGGGCCAACGTCCTGACTTTC. This gives the protein CASRRQVSGANVLTF.

This clonotype was counted only a few times. This rearrangement joins TRBV9 to TRBJ2-2, with D tentatively TRBD1 (7 bases). CDR3 size: 15 residues. Germline V gene sequence: CDR1 SGDLS, CDR2 YYNGEE. The ends were cut back, 2 bases at V and 2 bases at J, with 10 bases in the middle. The CDR3 here is CASSVRGVNTGELFF. CDR3 DNA sequence: TGTGCCAGCAGCGTCAGGGGGGTTAACACCGGGGAGCTGTTTTTT.

The J gene is TRBJ2-1, the V gene TRBV9; TRBD1 might be the D (5 bases). V was cut by 7 bases and J by 5 bases, with 13 bases left in between. CDR1 is SGDLS, CDR2 YYNGEE, per germline. The CDR3 sequence is 13 residues long. The CDR3 region is CASGIGHNNEQFF. The CDR3 nucleotides read TGTGCCAGCGGAATTGGACATAACAATGAGCAGTTCTTC.

V gene TRBV7-3 combines with J gene TRBJ2-1; D is perhaps TRBD2 (5 bases). The CDR3 is 17 residues long. Trimming took 3 bases from V and 4 from J, leaving 19 bases between them. Germline V CDR1 and CDR2: SGHTA, FQGTGA. The CDR3 reads CASSFGGRTFQYNEQFF. The CDR3 coding sequence is TGTGCCAGCAGCTTCGGCGGGCGGACTTTCCAGTACAATGAGCAGTTCTTC. Based on the CDR3 plus reference TRBV7-3 and TRBJ2-1, the full variable domain is GAGVSQTPSNKVTEKGKYVELRCDPISGHTALYWYRQSLGQGPEFLIYFQGTGAADDSGLPNDRFFAVRPEGSVSTLKIQRTERGDSAVYLCASSFGGRTFQYNEQFFGPGTRLTVL.

With respect to this clonotype: The DNA is omitted, as the CDR3 cannot be located on it reliably, and the CDR3 follows TCRdb's listing. This chain connects TRBV9 to TRBJ1-2; the DNA was not used to check the table's D call, TRBD1. Germline assignment: CDR1 SGDLS and CDR2 YYNGEE. The CDR3 is 16 residues long, counting both termini. The CDR3 sequence is CASSVARGTGGYGCTF.

Notes on this clonotype: This sequence may be a read error, since a much larger clone differs from it by one base. The gene calls are TRBV7-2 and TRBJ1-1; 7 bases map to TRBD1. This CDR3 has 15 residues. Germline lookup yields CDR1 SGHTA and CDR2 FQGNSA. The DNA of the CDR3 is TGTGTCAGCAGCTTAGCTAGGGACAGTGGGACTGAAGCTTTCTTT. This gives the protein CVSSLARDSGTEAFF.

V and J are TRBV11-2 and TRBJ2-7; the D gene is possibly TRBD2 (5 bases). V was shortened by 3 bases and J by 4 bases, with 13 bases between the two germline ends. Germline CDR1 SGHAT, CDR2 FQNNGV. This CDR3 contains 14 residues. Written as DNA, the CDR3 is TGTGCCAGCAGCTTGAGGGAAAAGGCGTACGAGCAGTACTTC. Translation gives CASSLREKAYEQYF.

The chain uses TRBV9 and TRBJ2-5, with D perhaps matching TRBD2 (6 bases). V was shortened by 3 bases and J by 13 bases, with 25 bases between the two germline ends. Germline-derived CDR1 and CDR2 are SGDLS and YYNGEE. The CDR3 sequence is 15 residues long. The CDR3 loop reads CASSALQGGVGERYF. Written as DNA, the CDR3 is TGTGCCAGCAGCGCGCTTCAGGGAGGTGTTGGCGAGCGGTACTTC.

The V and J genes are TRBV6-2 or TRBV6-3 and TRBJ1-1; possibly TRBD1 for D (6 bases). This CDR3 has 13 amino acids. V lost 0 bases and J 8 bases, leaving 10 bases between the germline ends. Germline-derived CDR1 and CDR2 are MNHEY and SVGEGT. The CDR3 DNA sequence: TGTGCCAGCAGTTACTCGAAAGGACAGGAAGCTTTCTTT. Amino acids: CASSYSKGQEAFF.

This clonotype was seen at least ten times. The rearrangement links TRBV28 to TRBJ2-5; D remains unclear. Germline V lookup: CDR1 MDHEN, CDR2 SYDVKM. The CDR3 sequence is 14 residues long. Deletions cut 5 bases from V and 4 bases from J, with 14 bases between. As DNA, the CDR3 is TGTGCCAGCAGTCCACACGCGAAACCAGAGACCCAGTACTTC. Translation gives CASSPHAKPETQYF.

The chain recombines TRBV4-1 with TRBJ2-7, with 8 nucleotides matching TRBD1. Judging by the DNA end, TRBJ2-5 fits better; the J call may be wrong. The germline gives CDR1 MGHRA, CDR2 YSYEKL. The CDR3 covers 20 residues. The CDR3 spells CASSQDDPAFRTGSIGTQYF. CDR3 bases: TGCGCCAGCAGCCAAGACGACCCTGCCTTCCGGACAGGGTCGATAGGGACCCAGTACTTC.

This clonotype was recorded many times. The chain carries TRBV29-1 and TRBJ2-7, with no clear D. Trimming removed 7 bases from V and 7 bases from J, with 20 bases in between. CDR1 is SQVTM, CDR2 ANQGSEA, per germline. This CDR3 spans 13 amino acids. As DNA, the CDR3 is TGCAGCGCGCTACGATCGACCCTGACAGAGCAGTACTTC. It codes for CSALRSTLTEQYF.

Concerning this clonotype: One junction end disagrees with the germline gene, perhaps due to a read error. The rearrangement joins TRBV27 to TRBJ2-3, with TRBD1 as a possible D gene (5 bases). Germline V gene lookup returns CDR1 MNHEY and CDR2 SMNVEV (reference sequence). The CDR3 covers 16 residues. The CDR3, as DNA: TGTGTCAGCAGTTCGGACATAGTTACGCCACAAGATACGCAGTATTTT. Translated: CVSSSDIVTPQDTQYF.

The J gene is TRBJ2-1, the V gene TRBV4-3, with D maybe TRBD2 (6 bases). CDR3 length: 17 amino acids. Germline V CDR1 and CDR2: LGHNA, YSLEER. The V and J ends lost 1 base and 8 bases respectively, with 21 bases between them. DNA for the CDR3: TGCGCCAGCAGCCAAGGGGGGACTCTCTTTGTAGGCGATGAGCAGTTCTTC. It translates to CASSQGGTLFVGDEQFF.

This clonotype occurred many times. The CDR3 DNA is TGTGCCAGCAGTACAACAGGGTATGGCTACACCTTC. Protein: CASSTTGYGYTF. This chain connects TRBV27 to TRBJ1-2, with D possibly being TRBD1 (6 bases). Germline loops: CDR1 MNHEY, CDR2 SMNVEV (reference sequence). Trimming shortened V by 5 bases and J by 5 bases, and 9 bases separated the two germline ends. The CDR3 extends over 12 amino acids.

Worth noting for this clonotype: A read error may account for a junction end that differs from germline. CDR3 sequence reads: CAGSPTGTGNTEAFF. The CDR3, as DNA: TGTGCCGGCAGCCCAACGGGGACAGGGAACACTGAAGCTTTCTTT. This chain connects TRBV5-5 to TRBJ1-1; TRBD1 agrees at 8 bases. The length of the CDR3 is 15 residues. Germline-derived CDR1 and CDR2 are SGHKS and YYEKEE (reference sequence). Looking up the rest from reference TRBV5-5 and TRBJ1-1 gives the full variable domain: DAGVTQSPTHLIKTRGQQVTLRCSPISGHKSVSWYQQVLGQGPQFIFQYYEKEERGRGNFPDRFSARQFPNYSSELNVNALLLGDSALYLCAGSPTGTGNTEAFFGQGTRLTVV.

This clonotype has ten or more counts. This chain links TRBV20-1 with TRBJ2-5, with TRBD2 as a possible D gene (5 bases). CDR3 size: 13 residues. Germline V CDR1 and CDR2: DFQATT, SNEGSKA (reference sequence). V was shortened by 7 bases and J by 3 bases, with 15 bases between the two germline ends. This CDR3 reads CSGRPPGKETQYF. The CDR3 DNA follows: TGCAGTGGCAGACCACCGGGAAAAGAGACCCAGTACTTC.